This passage covers 15 T cell receptor beta chains from one sample sequenced in a study of technical replicates of blood from a handful of donors. The method was immunoSEQ multiplex PCR; TCRdb's version includes in-frame clones alone and lacks a portion of them. The sample consists of 100,000 or so clones, approximately 95% of them appearing once. The sequenced material came from T cells isolated from PBMCs. These TCRs come from a human donor in good health.

V and J are TRBV4-1 and TRBJ1-1, with TRBD1 matching 9 bases. V lost 1 base to trimming and J lost 4 bases; unmatched junction nucleotides: 13. Germline loops: CDR1 MGHRA, CDR2 YSYEKL. The CDR3 length is 18 residues. In DNA, the CDR3 is TGCGCCAGCAGCCAAGCGGTGGGTCGGGACAGGGAGGTCACTGAAGCTTTCTTT. Its translation is CASSQAVGRDREVTEAFF.

The chain couples TRBV30 to TRBJ1-2, with D tentatively TRBD1 (6 bases). The germline V and J ends were trimmed by 4 bases and 5 bases, with 8 bases remaining between them. Germline loops: CDR1 GTSNPN, CDR2 SVGIG (reference sequence). The CDR3 is 11 residues long. CDR3 residues: CAWIQGYGYTF. The CDR3 DNA sequence: TGTGCCTGGATACAGGGATATGGCTACACCTTC.

This rearrangement joins TRBV13 to TRBJ2-3; TRBD2 agrees at 10 bases. Germline trimming cut 2 bases from V and 4 bases from J; bases unmatched to any gene: 3. The CDR3 consists of 15 residues. CDR1 is PRHDT, CDR2 FYEKMQ, per germline (reference sequence). The CDR3 sequence: CASSLSSGSPDTQYF. DNA of the CDR3: TGTGCCAGCAGCTTATCTAGCGGGAGTCCAGATACGCAGTATTTT.

This clone has more than one count but fewer than ten. At the DNA level, this CDR3 is encoded by other sequences in the same sample as well. This sequence joins TRBV5-4 and TRBJ1-1, with 7 bases identical to TRBD1. Germline CDR1 and CDR2: SGHNT and YYREEE (reference sequence). The CDR3 has 13 residues. Trimming removed 1 base from V and 5 bases from J; junction bases left unmatched: 2. In DNA form, the CDR3 reads TGTGCCAGCAGCTTGACAGGGGATACTGAAGCTTTCTTT. Its translation is CASSLTGDTEAFF.

The chain is built from TRBV29-1 and TRBJ2-1, with TRBD2 matching over 16 bases. This CDR3 has 16 residues. Germline values: CDR1 SQVTM, CDR2 ANQGSEA. V dropped 6 bases and J dropped 6; count of bases not matched to a gene: 8. CDR3 bases: TGCAGCGTCCTTGGGACTAGCGGGAGGGTCGGCAATGAGCAGTTCTTC. Protein sequence: CSVLGTSGRVGNEQFF.

This rearrangement joins TRBV7-2 to TRBJ2-2; a weak D match, TRBD2 (5 bases). The CDR3 is 16 residues long. Trimming stripped 1 base from V and 0 bases from J, with 9 bases between. Germline CDR1 SGHTA, CDR2 FQGNSA. The CDR3 region is CASSLVGAANTGELFF. The CDR3 nucleotides read TGTGCCAGCAGCTTAGTGGGAGCTGCGAACACCGGGGAGCTGTTTTTT.

The chain has TRBV6-6 and TRBJ2-2; 8 bases align to TRBD1. V shed 7 bases and J 6 bases; nucleotides not matched to a gene: 10. CDR1 MNHNY and CDR2 SVGAGI come from the germline V gene (reference sequence). The CDR3 is 15 residues long. The CDR3, as DNA: TGTGCCAGCATAAGGACAGGGCATAGGGCCGGGGAGCTGTTTTTT. The encoded protein is CASIRTGHRAGELFF.

The rearrangement links TRBV28 to TRBJ2-7; no reliable D call. Germline V gene sequence: CDR1 MDHEN, CDR2 SYDVKM. CDR3 length: 12 amino acids. The V and J ends lost 11 bases and 0 bases respectively, with 11 bases between them. The CDR3 reads CAVSGSSYEQYF. The CDR3 DNA reads TGTGCCGTGTCAGGTAGCTCCTACGAGCAGTACTTC. Full variable domain (rest looked up from reference TRBV28 and TRBJ2-7): DVKVTQSSRYLVKRTGEKVFLECVQDMDHENMFWYRQDPGLGLRLIYFSYDVKMKEKGDIPEGYSVSREKKERFSLILESASTNQTSMYLCAVSGSSYEQYFGPGTRLTVT.

V gene TRBV14 combines with J gene TRBJ2-3; D possibly corresponds to TRBD2 (6 bases). This CDR3 spans 13 amino acids. The germline V gene has CDR1 SGHDN and CDR2 FVKESK. V lost 10 bases to trimming and J lost 3 bases, with 14 bases between them. Here the CDR3 reads CAKRGRRTDTQYF. CDR3 DNA sequence: TGTGCCAAACGGGGGAGGAGAACAGATACGCAGTATTTT.

The chain couples TRBV5-8 to TRBJ2-3, with D perhaps TRBD2 (5 bases). Trimming removed 4 bases at V and 4 bases at J, with 16 bases between. The germline V gene encodes CDR1 SGHTS and CDR2 YDEGEE. This CDR3 comprises 15 residues. This chain's CDR3 is CASSAFLGGPDTQYF. CDR3 nucleotide sequence: TGTGCCAGCAGCGCCTTTCTCGGAGGTCCAGATACGCAGTATTTT.

V and J are TRBV2 and TRBJ1-3; TRBD1 might be the D (6 bases). In germline, CDR1 is SNHLY, CDR2 FYNNEI. Trimming took 6 bases from V and 3 from J, leaving 12 bases between them. The CDR3 loop spans 14 amino acids. The CDR3 loop reads CASRGTGLGNTIYF. For the CDR3, the DNA is TGTGCCAGCAGGGGAACAGGGCTTGGAAACACCATATATTTT.

This rearrangement joins TRBV6-5 to TRBJ1-1; TRBD1 might be the D (5 bases). CDR1 and CDR2 from the germline V gene are MNHEY and SVGAGI. V gave up 0 bases and J gave up 9 bases, with 8 bases separating them. CDR3 size: 12 residues. This CDR3 is CASSYSEGQAFF. CDR3 nucleotide sequence: TGTGCCAGCAGTTACTCGGAGGGGCAAGCTTTCTTT.

This clone was counted a single time. The rearrangement joins TRBV2 to TRBJ2-7, with D maybe TRBD2 (6 bases). Trimming pared 8 bases from V and 3 bases from J, leaving 17 bases between. The germline V gene encodes CDR1 SNHLY and CDR2 FYNNEI. CDR3 length: 14 amino acids. The CDR3 region is CASLNGGDGYEQYF. The CDR3 DNA reads TGTGCCAGCTTGAACGGAGGGGACGGCTACGAGCAGTACTTC.

V usage is TRBV27 and J usage is TRBJ2-1, with D perhaps TRBD2 (5 bases). The CDR3 runs 13 residues. Trimming removed 5 bases from V and 8 bases from J, with 13 bases in between. Germline V gene sequence: CDR1 MNHEY, CDR2 SMNVEV (reference sequence). CDR3 amino acids: CASSGLLLDEQFF. Written as DNA, the CDR3 is TGTGCCAGCAGTGGACTTCTACTCGATGAGCAGTTCTTC.

Here the CDR3 reads CASSPLAGLAGEEQYF. CDR3 nucleotide sequence: TGTGCCAGCAGCCCCCTCGCAGGACTAGCGGGAGAAGAGCAGTACTTC. V gene TRBV7-9 combines with J gene TRBJ2-7; 13 bases agree with TRBD2. With V trimmed by 5 bases and J by 7 bases, 11 bases remained unmatched. Germline V gene sequence: CDR1 SEHNR, CDR2 FQNEAQ (reference sequence). The CDR3 length is 16 residues.